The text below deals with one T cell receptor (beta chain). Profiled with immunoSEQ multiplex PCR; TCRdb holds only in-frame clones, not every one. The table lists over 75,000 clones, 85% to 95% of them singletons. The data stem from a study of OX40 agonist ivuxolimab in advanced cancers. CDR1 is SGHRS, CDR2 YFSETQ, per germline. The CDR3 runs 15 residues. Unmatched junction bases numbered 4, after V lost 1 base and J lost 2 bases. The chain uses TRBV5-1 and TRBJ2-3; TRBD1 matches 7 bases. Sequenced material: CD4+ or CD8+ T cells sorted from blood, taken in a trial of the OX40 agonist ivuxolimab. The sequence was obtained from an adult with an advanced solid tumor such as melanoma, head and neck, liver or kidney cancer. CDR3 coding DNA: TGCGCCAGCAGCTTGCGACAGGGTTTCACAGATACGCAGTATTTT. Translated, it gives CASSLRQGFTDTQYF.